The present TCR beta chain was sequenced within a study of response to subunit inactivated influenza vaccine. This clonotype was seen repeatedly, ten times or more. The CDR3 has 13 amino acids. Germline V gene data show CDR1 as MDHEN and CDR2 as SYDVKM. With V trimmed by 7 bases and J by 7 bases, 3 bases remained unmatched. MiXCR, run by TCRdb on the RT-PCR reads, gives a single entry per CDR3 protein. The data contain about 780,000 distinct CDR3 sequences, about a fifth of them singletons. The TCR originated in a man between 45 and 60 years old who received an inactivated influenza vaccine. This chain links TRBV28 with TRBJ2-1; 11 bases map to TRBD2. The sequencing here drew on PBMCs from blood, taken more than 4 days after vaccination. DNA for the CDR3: TGTGCCAGCAAGCTAGCGGGAGGTAATGAGCAGTTCTTC. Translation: CASKLAGGNEQFF.